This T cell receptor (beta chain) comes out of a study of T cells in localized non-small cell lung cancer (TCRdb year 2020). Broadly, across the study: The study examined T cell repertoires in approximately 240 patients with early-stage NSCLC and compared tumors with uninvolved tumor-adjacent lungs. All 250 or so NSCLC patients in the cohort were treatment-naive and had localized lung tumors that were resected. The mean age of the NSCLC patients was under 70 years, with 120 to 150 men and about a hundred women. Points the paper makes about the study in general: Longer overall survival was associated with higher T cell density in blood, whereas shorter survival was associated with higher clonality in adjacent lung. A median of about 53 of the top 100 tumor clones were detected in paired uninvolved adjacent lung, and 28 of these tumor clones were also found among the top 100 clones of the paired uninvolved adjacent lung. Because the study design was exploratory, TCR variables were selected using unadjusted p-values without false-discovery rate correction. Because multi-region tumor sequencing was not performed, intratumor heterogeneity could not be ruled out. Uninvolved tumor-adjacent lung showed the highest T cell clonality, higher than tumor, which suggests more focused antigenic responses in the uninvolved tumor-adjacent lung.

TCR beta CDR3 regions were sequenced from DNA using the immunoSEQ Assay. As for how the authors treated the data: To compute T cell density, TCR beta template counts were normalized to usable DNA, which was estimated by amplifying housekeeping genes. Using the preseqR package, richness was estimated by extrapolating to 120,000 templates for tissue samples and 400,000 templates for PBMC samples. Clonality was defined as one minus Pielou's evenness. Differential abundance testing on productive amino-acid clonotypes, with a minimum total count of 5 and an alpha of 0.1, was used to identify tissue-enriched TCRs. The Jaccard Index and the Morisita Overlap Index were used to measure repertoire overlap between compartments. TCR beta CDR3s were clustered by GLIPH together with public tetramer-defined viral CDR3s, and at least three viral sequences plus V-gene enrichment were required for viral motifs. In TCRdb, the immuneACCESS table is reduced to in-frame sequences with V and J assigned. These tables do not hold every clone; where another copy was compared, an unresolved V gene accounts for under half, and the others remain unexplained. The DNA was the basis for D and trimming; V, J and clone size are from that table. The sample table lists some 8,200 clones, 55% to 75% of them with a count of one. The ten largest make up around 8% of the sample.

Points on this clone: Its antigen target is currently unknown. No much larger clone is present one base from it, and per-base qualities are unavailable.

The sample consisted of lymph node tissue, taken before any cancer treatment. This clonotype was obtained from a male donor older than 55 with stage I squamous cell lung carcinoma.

The sequenced DNA is TGTGCCAGCAGGCAAGGGGGCGTGGGCTCCTACAATGAGCAGTTCTTC. Protein translation: CASRQGGVGSYNEQFF. The rearranged segments are TRBV7-1 and TRBJ2-1; 7 nucleotides in the junction match TRBD1. TRBV7-1 is assigned to the ORF class and has an uncertain function. Germline trimming: 6 bases from V, 0 bases from J; junction bases outside gene matches: 8. Spanning cysteine to phenylalanine, the CDR3 consists of 16 amino acids. Only the CDR3 DNA stays, 48 bases, in frame from base 1.